The sequence of this T cell receptor (beta chain) was determined in a study of T-cell reconstitution after alpha-beta-depleted transplantation in children. Findings of the study overall: T-cell numbers and diversity, one year after transplant, stemmed largely from T cells that were newly produced.

This clonotype showed up just a few times. The target antigen is unknown. The CDR3 sequence is 14 residues long. V was pared by 6 bases and J by 3 bases, with 11 bases between. The V gene's germline CDR1 is MNHEY and CDR2 SMNVEV (reference sequence). The TCRbeta library incorporated unique molecular identifiers. TCRdb redid the calling of the PCR reads with MiXCR, one entry per CDR3 protein. The sample lists about 870,000 distinct CDR3 sequences, roughly 16% occurring once. Source: PBMCs, mostly from graft donor cells, taken 360 days after TCRalphabeta/CD19-depleted stem cell transplant. The TCR sequence derives from a male patient younger than 18 who had a stem cell transplant for acute lymphoblastic leukemia, so the T cells may come from the graft donor. The chain links TRBV27 to TRBJ2-2; the D is unclear. In DNA, the CDR3 is TGTGCCAGCAGGGTGGAACTTCACACCGGGGAGCTGTTTTTT. Amino acid sequence: CASRVELHTGELFF.